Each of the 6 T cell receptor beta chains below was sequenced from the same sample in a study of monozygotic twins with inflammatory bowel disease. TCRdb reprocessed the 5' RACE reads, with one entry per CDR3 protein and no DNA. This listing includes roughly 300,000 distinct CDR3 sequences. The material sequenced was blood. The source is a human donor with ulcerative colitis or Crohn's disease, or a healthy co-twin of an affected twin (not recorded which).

CDR3: CASGGTAYNEQFF. The J gene is TRBJ2-1, the V gene TRBV4-1. Germline values: CDR1 MGHRA, CDR2 YSYEKL. The CDR3 has 13 amino acids.

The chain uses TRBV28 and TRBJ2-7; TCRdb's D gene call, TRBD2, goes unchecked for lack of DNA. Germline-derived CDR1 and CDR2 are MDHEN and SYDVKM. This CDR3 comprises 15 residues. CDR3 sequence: CASSGRDSGAYEQYF.

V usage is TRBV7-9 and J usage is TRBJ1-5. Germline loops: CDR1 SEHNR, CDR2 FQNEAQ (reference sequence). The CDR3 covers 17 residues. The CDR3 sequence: CASSPAIGLNSNQPQHF.

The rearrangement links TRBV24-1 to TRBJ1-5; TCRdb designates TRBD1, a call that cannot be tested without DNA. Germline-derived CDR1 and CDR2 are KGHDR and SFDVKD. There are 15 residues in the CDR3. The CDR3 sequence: CATSDSTGGNQPQHF.

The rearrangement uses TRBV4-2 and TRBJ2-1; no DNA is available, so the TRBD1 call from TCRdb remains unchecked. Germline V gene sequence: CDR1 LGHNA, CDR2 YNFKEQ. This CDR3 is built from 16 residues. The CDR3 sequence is CASSQGLGVSYNDQFF.

The CDR3 spells CASTHKSKGYEQYF. J is TRBJ2-7 and V is TRBV6-6; TCRdb indicates TRBD1, and absent DNA this call remains unverified. Germline-derived CDR1 and CDR2 are MNHNY and SVGAGI (reference sequence). There are 14 residues in the CDR3.